Here is one T cell receptor (beta chain) with its context. Its antigen is as yet unknown. The sample is drawn from a study of T-cell memory formation after mild COVID-19. Study overall: TCR clusters were largely donor specific. Study-level points and caveats: The study found balanced CD4/CD8 in clones contracting day 15 to 85 and a CD4+ lean in later expanders.

The V gene's germline CDR1 is MNHNS and CDR2 SASEGT. The CDR3 totals 12 residues. Trimming removed 4 bases at V and 8 bases at J, with 9 bases between. A single record per CDR3 protein comes from TCRdb applying MiXCR to the 5' RACE reads. The sample includes about 400,000 distinct CDR3 sequences, roughly 15% of them seen just once. The chain is built from TRBV6-1 and TRBJ2-4, with D possibly being TRBD2 (5 bases). This TCR was sampled from a man aged 18 to 30 who had mild COVID-19 (a few samples of this study predate the infection). Cell type and time point are not known. Sequencing input: PBMCs or a T cell subset sorted from them (not recorded which). DNA for the CDR3: TGTGCCAGCAGTGTTCTGGAGGACATTCAGTACTTC. Amino acids: CASSVLEDIQYF.